Listed below are T cell receptor beta chains from one sample, sequenced in a study of shared clonotypes between healthy human individuals. Assay: immunoSEQ multiplex PCR; the TCRdb copy retains only in-frame clones and omits some. The table has some 1 million clones, 65% to 80% seen once. Specimen: memory CD4+ T cells sorted from blood. These receptors all stem from a man aged 18 to 35 in good health. CDR3s include the opening cysteine and the closing phenylalanine or tryptophan. A D gene is named only where the DNA matches it firmly. Size is stated for part of the rows, as once, few or many counts, or as a class when the clone is expanded.

V gene,D gene,J gene,clone size,CDR3 DNA,CDR3 protein
TRBV11-2,-,TRBJ2-7,-,TGTGCCAGCAGCTCTTTTGGCGAGCAGTACTTC,CASSSFGEQYF
TRBV7-2,-,TRBJ1-5,-,TGTGCCAGCAGCTTAGGCAGCCAGGACTATAGCAATCAGCCCCAGCATTTT,CASSLGSQDYSNQPQHF
TRBV30,-,TRBJ1-1,once,TGTGCCTTCGGATCGCACATGAACACTGAAGCTTTCTTT,CAFGSHMNTEAFF
TRBV10-3,-,TRBJ2-5,-,TGTGCCATCAGTGGGGGGCAGCAAGAGACCCAGTACTTC,CAISGGQQETQYF
TRBV4-2,TRBD2,TRBJ2-5,once,TGTGCCAGCAGCCAAGAGCCTAGCGGGCAAGAGACCCAGTACTTC,CASSQEPSGQETQYF
TRBV6-5,TRBD1,TRBJ2-3,-,TGTGCCAGCAGACCGGGGACAGTTAGCACAGATACGCAGTATTTT,CASRPGTVSTDTQYF
TRBV7-9,TRBD1,TRBJ1-1,-,TGTGCCAGCCAGGGACAGGGTATAGTGGCGGGCACTGAAGCTTTCTTT,CASQGQGIVAGTEAFF
TRBV2,-,TRBJ2-1,-,TGTGCCAGTACTAGCTACAATGAGCAGTTCTTC,CASTSYNEQFF
TRBV18,-,TRBJ1-1,-,TGTGCCAGCTCACCAGGTGCGGGGAACACTGAAGCTTTCTTT,CASSPGAGNTEAFF
TRBV9,-,TRBJ1-2,-,TGTGCCAGCAGCGTAGGCAGTTTACGGGGCGGCTACACCTTC,CASSVGSLRGGYTF
TRBV11-2,-,TRBJ2-7,-,TGTGCCAGCAGCGGTCCATACGAGCAGTACTTC,CASSGPYEQYF
TRBV7-2,-,TRBJ2-5,-,TGTGCCAGCAGCTTAGGGTCGCCCCAAGAGACCCAGTACTTC,CASSLGSPQETQYF
TRBV7-9,TRBD1,TRBJ2-7,few,TGTGCCAGCAGTTTCGGCCTGGGACAGGGACCCTACGAGCAGTACTTC,CASSFGLGQGPYEQYF
TRBV27,-,TRBJ2-3,-,TGTGCCAGCAGTTTATGGGGCTCAACAGATACGCAGTATTTT,CASSLWGSTDTQYF
TRBV2,-,TRBJ1-1,-,TGTGCCAGCTTGGGCTCCCGGGGGGTGTTTACTGAAGCTTTCTTT,CASLGSRGVFTEAFF
TRBV6-5,-,TRBJ2-7,-,TGTGCCAGCAGTTACTCGGGGGGGCAGGCGTGGTACTTC,CASSYSGGQAWYF
TRBV6-1,-,TRBJ1-3,-,TGTGGAGGGGGGCAAGGGGGTCGGACCATATATTTT,CGGGQGGRTIYF